This T cell receptor (beta chain) was documented in a study of OX40 agonist ivuxolimab in advanced cancers. Study-level background: Ivuxolimab was a fully human IgG2 agonistic monoclonal antibody targeting the costimulatory receptor OX40 (CD134). Partial responses occurred in three dose-escalation patients, of whom one had hepatocellular carcinoma and two had cutaneous melanoma. Of the approximately 50 patients in dose escalation, about 20 had hepatocellular carcinoma, some 15 had melanoma, 9 had renal cell carcinoma and 9 had head and neck cancer. The monotherapy dose-escalation portion (N ≈ 50 patients) of the phase I ivuxolimab trial is reported in the paper. In the dose-escalation cohort, 70% to 85% of patients were male, and the mean age was 60 years with a range of roughly 23 to 79. Intravenous ivuxolimab was administered to patients every 2 weeks at six dose levels: 0.01, 0.1, 0.3, 1.5, 3 and 10 mg/kg. Prior anti-PD-1, anti-PD-L1 or anti-CTLA-4 therapy was permitted, and checkpoint inhibitors had been received by under 50% of dose-escalation patients. The purpose of peripheral TCRbeta sequencing was to test whether ivuxolimab changed TCR sequence diversity and led to clonal T-cell expansion. The paper as a whole reports these results and caveats: At doses of 0.1 to 3.0 mg/kg, clonal expansion of both CD4+ and CD8+ blood T cells was observed from baseline to week 6. Low levels of normalized T-cell clonal expansion were also seen in some patients who did not respond. Antigen specificity was not determined for the clonally expanded peripheral T cells. In partial responders in the 0.1-3.0 mg/kg groups, normalized peripheral clonal expansion was found to be among the lowest, especially among CD8+ T cells. After ivuxolimab, CD8+ T cells had more expanded clones than CD4+ T cells on average.

To sequence the TCRbeta CDR3 region, genomic DNA was isolated from the sorted cells. The immunoSEQ Assay was used to sequence the TCRbeta CDR3 regions. Imported from immuneACCESS, the table was reduced by TCRdb to in-frame sequences with V and J called. These copies leave out some clones; in studies compared against another copy, an unresolved V gene accounts for under half, and the cause of the remainder is not known. This sample lists just over 9,500 clones; 60% to 70% were detected once. Together, the top ten hold roughly 24% of the sample. Patients with autoimmune disease history or receiving systemic immunosuppression were excluded from the trial. Peripheral blood for TCR sequencing was drawn from every dose cohort at baseline, at cycle 4 day 1 and at cycle 7 day 1. Samples were obtained from an open-label, multicenter, first-in-human phase I dose-escalation trial of ivuxolimab. Adults with locally advanced or metastatic head and neck squamous cell, hepatocellular, melanoma or renal cell carcinoma were enrolled in the trial. Before TCR sequencing, CD4+ T cells and CD8+ T cells from peripheral blood were sorted into separate populations.

This clone was observed a few times. It lacks a known antigen. No much larger clone is present one base from it, and per-base qualities are unavailable. The sequenced sample was CD4+ or CD8+ T cells sorted from blood, obtained in a trial of the OX40 agonist ivuxolimab. The TCR sequence derives from an adult with an advanced solid tumor such as melanoma, head and neck, liver or kidney cancer.

The bases are TGTGCCAGCAGCCTAACGTTCGGCACAGGATATAGCACAGATACGCAGTATTTT. Protein translation: CASSLTFGTGYSTDTQYF. Recombination linked TRBV5-6 to TRBJ2-3; TRBD1 is perhaps the D gene, given 5 matching bases. The CDR3 goes from the cysteine to the phenylalanine over 18 residues. Left in the record is the CDR3 DNA by itself, 54 bases read in frame from the first base. Deletion took 4 bases off V and 0 bases off J, with a span of 21 bases between the germline ends. CDR1 and CDR2, per the germline V gene, are SGHDT and YYEEEE.